This is a list of T cell receptor beta chains from one sample in a study of patients and donors after allogeneic stem cell transplantation. TCRdb processed the RT-PCR reads anew with MiXCR; each CDR3 protein has one entry. The sample carries hundreds of thousands of distinct CDR3 sequences, over 12% recorded once. The sequenced sample was blood, either unsorted or a sorted T cell fraction (not recorded which). Source of these receptors: a human donor who was either an allogeneic HSCT recipient or a stem cell or donor lymphocyte infusion donor (not recorded which). It is not recorded whose cells these are; they may come from a transplant donor. The CDR3 runs from the conserved cysteine through the conserved F or W. A D gene is named only where the DNA matches it firmly. Clone size is given for some rows only: seen once, a few or many times, or a class if the clone is expanded.

clone size,D gene,V gene,J gene,CDR3 protein,CDR3 DNA
NA,NA,TRBV7-2,TRBJ1-3,CASFGSGDSSGNTIYF,TGTGCCAGCTTTGGGTCTGGGGACTCATCTGGAAACACCATATATTTT
few,TRBD2,TRBV24-1,TRBJ2-3,CATSDTGTSGGAADTQYF,TGTGCCACCAGTGACACCGGGACTAGCGGGGGGGCAGCAGATACGCAGTATTTT
few,NA,TRBV18,TRBJ2-3,CASSPSITTDTQYF,TGTGCCAGCTCACCATCGATTACCACAGATACGCAGTATTTT
few,NA,TRBV7-3,TRBJ1-2,CASSLNSIEGYTF,TGTGCCAGCAGCTTAAACAGTATAGAGGGCTACACCTTC
many,NA,TRBV7-9,TRBJ1-5,CASSFGPEQPQHF,TGTGCCAGCAGCTTTGGTCCGGAACAGCCCCAGCATTTT
NA,NA,TRBV5-6,TRBJ1-2,CASRHTRPGEGYYGYTF,TGTGCCAGCAGACATACTCGACCGGGAGAAGGATACTATGGCTACACCTTC
NA,NA,TRBV20-1,TRBJ2-7,CSARDPQGNIYEQYF,TGCAGTGCTAGAGATCCGCAGGGTAATATCTACGAGCAGTACTTC
few,NA,TRBV5-1,TRBJ2-3,CATSKGGRGNTDTQYF,TGCGCCACCTCCAAGGGGGGACGGGGCAACACAGATACGCAGTATTTT
NA,NA,TRBV2,TRBJ2-3,CASGQGFRTDTQYF,TGTGCCAGCGGGCAGGGGTTTCGCACAGATACGCAGTATTTT
NA,NA,TRBV6-1,TRBJ2-7,CASKFSHGGPPAYEQYF,TGTGCCAGCAAGTTTTCGCACGGAGGGCCTCCGGCCTACGAGCAGTACTTC
NA,NA,TRBV7-8,TRBJ2-5,CASSLRQPAAPQYF,TGTGCCAGCAGCTTACGGCAGCCCGCGGCGCCCCAGTACTTC
NA,NA,TRBV4-1,TRBJ2-5,CASSQDGPRETQYF,TGCGCCAGCAGCCAAGATGGGCCCAGGGAGACCCAGTACTTC
NA,TRBD1,TRBV19,TRBJ2-7,CASSPQGQVYEQYF,TGTGCCAGTAGTCCCCAGGGACAGGTCTACGAGCAGTACTTC
many,TRBD2,TRBV5-1,TRBJ2-2,CASSLGAAGVTGELFF,TGCGCCAGCAGCTTGGGTGCAGCGGGAGTAACCGGGGAGCTGTTTTTT
many,NA,TRBV4-1,TRBJ1-6,CASSQDAENNSPLHF,TGCGCCAGCAGCCAAGACGCGGAAAATAATTCACCCCTCCACTTT
many,TRBD2,TRBV7-2,TRBJ2-1,CASSPPGLAGNEQFF,TGTGCCAGCAGCCCCCCGGGACTAGCGGGGAATGAGCAGTTCTTC
many,NA,TRBV4-1,TRBJ1-1,CASSQDHRNTEAFF,TGCGCCAGCAGCCAAGACCACAGGAACACTGAAGCTTTCTTT
many,NA,TRBV2,TRBJ2-3,CASDWGGLTDTQYF,TGTGCCAGCGATTGGGGGGGCCTCACAGATACGCAGTATTTT
many,NA,TRBV6-5,TRBJ2-5,CASSYSRMMYQETQYF,TGTGCCAGCAGTTACTCGAGGATGATGTACCAAGAGACCCAGTACTTC
many,TRBD2,TRBV4-2,TRBJ2-7,CASSHPGLAGSPYEQYF,TGTGCCAGCAGCCATCCCGGACTAGCGGGGAGCCCCTACGAGCAGTACTTC
few,NA,TRBV4-2,TRBJ2-7,CASSQSRHGYEQYF,TGTGCCAGCAGCCAATCTCGGCACGGTTACGAGCAGTACTTC
NA,NA,TRBV6-2/TRBV6-3,TRBJ1-1,CASSNGGNTEAFF,TGTGCCAGCAGTAATGGGGGGAACACTGAAGCTTTCTTT
few,NA,TRBV6-1,TRBJ2-1,CASSEPGGRVRGEQFF,TGTGCCAGCAGTGAACCTGGGGGCAGGGTACGGGGTGAGCAGTTCTTC
few,NA,TRBV27,TRBJ2-7,CASSSPLGNGPYEQYF,TGTGCCAGCAGTTCGCCCCTAGGTAATGGGCCCTACGAGCAGTACTTC
few,NA,TRBV7-9,TRBJ2-3,CASSLNSGMGDTQYF,TGTGCCAGCAGCTTGAATAGCGGCATGGGGGATACGCAGTATTTT
NA,NA,TRBV12-3/TRBV12-4,TRBJ2-7,CASSFGQVVYF,TGTGCCAGCAGTTTTGGCCAGGTGGTGTACTTC
many,NA,TRBV3-1,TRBJ2-2,CASSQGRAGWNTGELFF,TGTGCCAGCAGCCAAGGTCGGGCAGGGTGGAACACCGGGGAGCTGTTTTTT
few,NA,TRBV20-1,TRBJ2-1,CSARGPIGAAPHNEQFF,TGCAGTGCTAGAGGCCCGATAGGAGCCGCCCCCCACAATGAGCAGTTCTTC
many,NA,TRBV11-2,TRBJ2-1,CASSPVDEQFF,TGTGCCAGCAGCCCCGTGGATGAGCAGTTCTTC
NA,NA,TRBV9,TRBJ1-1,CASSVVRNTEAFF,TGTGCCAGCAGCGTAGTCCGGAACACTGAAGCTTTCTTT
NA,NA,TRBV11-2,TRBJ2-5,CASSLGGGPVTQYF,TGTGCCAGCAGCTTAGGGGGGGGGCCGGTGACCCAGTACTTC
few,TRBD2,TRBV20-1,TRBJ2-1,CSARVGRGYNEQFF,TGCAGTGCTAGAGTCGGGAGGGGTTACAATGAGCAGTTCTTC
few,TRBD2,TRBV5-6,TRBJ2-4,CASSPGTRVNIQYF,TGTGCCAGCAGCCCGGGGACTAGGGTAAACATTCAGTACTTC
NA,NA,TRBV20-1,TRBJ1-3,CSASAGGRLGGNTIYF,TGCAGTGCTAGTGCGGGTGGGCGGCTCGGGGGAAACACCATATATTTT
few,NA,TRBV12-3/TRBV12-4,TRBJ1-2,CASSQQGYGYTF,TGTGCCAGCAGCCAGCAGGGTTATGGCTACACCTTC
few,TRBD2,TRBV5-1,TRBJ2-1,CASSSASSGLSYNEQFF,TGCGCCAGCAGCTCTGCGTCTAGCGGGCTATCCTACAATGAGCAGTTCTTC
NA,TRBD2,TRBV6-1,TRBJ2-1,CASRKLLAGGDEQFF,TGTGCCAGCAGAAAGTTACTAGCGGGAGGGGATGAGCAGTTCTTC